This entry lists 27 T cell receptor beta chains sequenced from one sample in a study of identical twins. Each CDR3 protein is one row after TCRdb ran MiXCR on the 5' RACE reads. The data contain about 240,000 distinct CDR3 sequences, roughly a tenth of them singletons. Sequencing input: memory T cells sorted from blood. These receptors originate from a man aged 50 to 60 in good health.

Many counts were recorded for this clonotype. The chain has TRBV20-1 and TRBJ2-1; D not resolved. This CDR3 has 14 amino acids. Germline V gives CDR1 DFQATT, CDR2 SNEGSKA (reference sequence). V lost 3 bases, J lost 5 bases, and 14 bases lay in between. CDR3 nucleotide sequence: TGCAGTGCTAGGGCCCTCCTTCGTAACAATGAGCAGTTCTTC. Encoded protein: CSARALLRNNEQFF.

This clonotype was detected ten times or more. The V gene is TRBV28, the J gene TRBJ2-1; 9 bases are shared with TRBD1. Germline V gene sequence: CDR1 MDHEN, CDR2 SYDVKM. The trim removed 6 bases at V and 4 bases at J, leaving 13 bases unmatched. CDR3 size: 17 residues. This chain's CDR3 is CASRPGQGRDHYNEQFF. The CDR3 DNA sequence: TGTGCCAGCAGGCCGGGACAGGGACGGGACCATTACAATGAGCAGTTCTTC. Full variable domain (remainder filled in from reference TRBV28 and TRBJ2-1): DVKVTQSSRYLVKRTGEKVFLECVQDMDHENMFWYRQDPGLGLRLIYFSYDVKMKEKGDIPEGYSVSREKKERFSLILESASTNQTSMYLCASRPGQGRDHYNEQFFGPGTRLTVL.

This clonotype was seen a few times. V gene TRBV6-6 combines with J gene TRBJ2-7; the D is unclear. Germline V CDR1 and CDR2: MNHNY, SVGAGI (reference sequence). The CDR3 loop spans 13 amino acids. Trimming removed 5 bases from V and 9 bases from J, with 17 bases in between. The CDR3 region has the DNA TGTGCCAGCAGTAAAGGCCCCCTACGAGGGCAGTACTTC. This codes for CASSKGPLRGQYF.

This clonotype was seen repeatedly, ten times or more. The chain has TRBV3-1 and TRBJ1-5; 8 bases are shared with TRBD1. Germline V gives CDR1 LGHDT, CDR2 YNNKEL (reference sequence). The junction had 3 bases not matched to a gene; V was cut back by 5 bases and J by 0 bases. The CDR3 runs to 15 residues. The CDR3 DNA follows: TGTGCCAGCAGCTTGACAGGGGCTAGCAATCAGCCCCAGCATTTT. Translated: CASSLTGASNQPQHF.

This clonotype has a single count. One end of the junction varies from germline; a read error may be responsible. In DNA, the CDR3 is TGTGCCAGCAGCTTCGACAGAGACGAGCAGAACTTC. Translating it yields CASSFDRDEQNF. The chain employs TRBV12-3 or TRBV12-4 and TRBJ2-7; a weak D match, TRBD1 (5 bases). The CDR3 length is 12 residues.

This clonotype was detected ten times or more. This rearrangement joins TRBV7-2 to TRBJ2-1; no clear D gene. In germline, CDR1 is SGHTA, CDR2 FQGNSA. CDR3 length equals 17 residues. The V end lost 2 bases, the J end lost 2 bases, and 16 bases lay between the germline ends. The CDR3 region has the DNA TGTGCCAGCAGCTTAACGGAGTCAGGTCTACCCTACAATGAGCAGTTCTTC. This codes for CASSLTESGLPYNEQFF. Supplemented by reference TRBV7-2 and TRBJ2-1, the full variable domain reads GAGVSQSPSNKVTEKGKDVELRCDPISGHTALYWYRQSLGQGLEFLIYFQGNSAPDKSGLPSDRFSAERTGGSVSTLTIQRTQQEDSAVYLCASSLTESGLPYNEQFFGPGTRLTVL.

This clonotype was picked up a small number of times. The chain links TRBV7-9 to TRBJ2-1, with TRBD2 matching 15 bases. The germline CDR1 and CDR2 sequences are SEHNR and FQNEAQ (reference sequence). The CDR3 extends over 15 amino acids. Losses at the gene ends were 1 base for V and 10 bases for J; bases not matched to a gene: 2. The CDR3 region has the DNA TGTGCCAGCAGCTTAGGGGGACTAGCGGGGGGAGAGCAGTTCTTC. The encoded protein is CASSLGGLAGGEQFF.

The sample holds a few counts of this clonotype. The chain links TRBV28 to TRBJ1-3; maybe TRBD1 (6 bases). Looked up from germline, CDR1 is MDHEN and CDR2 is SYDVKM. This CDR3 is 16 amino acids long. V lost 4 bases and J 0 bases, leaving 13 bases between the germline ends. The CDR3 spells CASSSSGTSSGNTIYF. CDR3 coding DNA: TGTGCCAGCAGTTCCTCCGGGACAAGCTCTGGAAACACCATATATTTT.

This chain uses TRBV3-1 with TRBJ1-6, with no clear D. V lost 0 bases to trimming and J lost 10 bases, with 7 bases between them. There are 13 residues in the CDR3. Germline assignment: CDR1 LGHDT and CDR2 YNNKEL (reference sequence). CDR3 nucleotides: TGTGCCAGCAGCCAAGATGCCGCCTCACCCCTCCACTTT. It specifies CASSQDAASPLHF.

The table lists this clonotype with many counts. This sequence joins TRBV4-2 and TRBJ1-1; no firm D call. Trimming cost V 1 base and J 1 base, with 4 bases left between them. This CDR3 comprises 13 residues. Germline lookup yields CDR1 LGHNA and CDR2 YNFKEQ. In DNA, the CDR3 is TGTGCCAGCAGCCAAGTCGGGAACACTGAAGCTTTCTTT. The encoded protein is CASSQVGNTEAFF.

This clonotype occurred many times. CDR3 region: CASTFTGTNNEQFF. The CDR3 nucleotides read TGTGCCAGCACCTTTACGGGTACCAACAATGAGCAGTTCTTC. The chain joins TRBV7-9 to TRBJ2-1; no clear D. Germline V gene sequence: CDR1 SEHNR, CDR2 FQNEAQ (reference sequence). This CDR3 is built from 14 residues. V was clipped by 7 bases and J by 5 bases, with 15 bases between them.

The chain has TRBV6-1 and TRBJ1-5; TRBD1 agrees at 7 bases. The junction had 9 bases not matched to a gene; V was cut back by 5 bases and J by 5 bases. This CDR3 is built from 15 residues. From germline, CDR1 is MNHNS and CDR2 SASEGT. CDR3 protein: CASSQPGGTDQPQHF. The CDR3 DNA is TGTGCCAGCAGTCAGCCAGGGGGGACGGATCAGCCCCAGCATTTT.

This clonotype was observed many times. The chain employs TRBV20-1 and TRBJ1-2; D uncertain. Germline values: CDR1 DFQATT, CDR2 SNEGSKA (reference sequence). The CDR3 totals 12 residues. The ends were cut back, 1 base at V and 4 bases at J, with 7 bases in the middle. CDR3 DNA: TGCAGTGCTAGAGCGCTGCCCTATGGCTACACCTTC. Protein sequence: CSARALPYGYTF.

In its sample, this clonotype was seen many times. J is TRBJ2-1 and V is TRBV28; 10 bases fit TRBD1. J was trimmed by 4 bases and V by 6 bases; bases with no gene match: 9. Germline loops: CDR1 MDHEN, CDR2 SYDVKM. The CDR3 consists of 16 residues. CDR3 nucleotides: TGTGCCAGCAGCCCGGACAGGGGGGAGGGTTACAATGAGCAGTTCTTC. Its translation is CASSPDRGEGYNEQFF.

This clonotype was observed many times. The chain uses TRBV12-3 or TRBV12-4 and TRBJ2-5; 12 bases are a match to TRBD2. J lost 5 bases, V lost 6 bases, and 7 bases had no gene match. The CDR3 sequence is 15 residues long. The CDR3 loop is CASSMSSGGAETQYF. The CDR3 DNA sequence: TGTGCCAGCAGCATGTCTAGCGGGGGGGCGGAGACCCAGTACTTC.

The V call is TRBV7-4, the J call TRBJ2-7; TRBD2 aligns across 8 bases. This CDR3 is built from 15 residues. After removal of 1 base from V and 2 bases from J, the junction contained 4 bases not matched to a gene. Germline V gene lookup returns CDR1 SGHVT and CDR2 SQSDAQ. CDR3 in amino acids: CASSLERESPYEQYF. In DNA form, the CDR3 reads TGTGCCAGCAGCTTAGAGCGGGAGAGTCCCTACGAGCAGTACTTC.

This clonotype was picked up many times. The chain has TRBV3-1 and TRBJ1-2; D call uncertain. The CDR3 sequence is 12 residues long. Trimming left V 3 bases short and J 8 bases short, with 10 bases between. Germline V CDR1 and CDR2: LGHDT, YNNKEL (reference sequence). In DNA form, the CDR3 reads TGTGCCAGCAGCCAGCAACGTTCGGGCTACACCTTC. Encoded protein: CASSQQRSGYTF.

The CDR3 coding sequence is TGCAGCGAGCACAGGGGGTACGAGCAGTACTTC. Translation: CSEHRGYEQYF. This chain links TRBV20-1 with TRBJ2-7, with 8 bases matching TRBD1. CDR1 is DFQATT and CDR2 is SNEGSKA in the germline V gene (reference sequence). The CDR3 covers 11 residues.

The chain recombines TRBV20-1 with TRBJ2-6; no firm D call. Deletions cut 5 bases from V and 4 bases from J, with 9 bases between. Germline V gene data show CDR1 as DFQATT and CDR2 as SNEGSKA (reference sequence). The CDR3 totals 13 residues. CDR3 region: CSARMPGANVLTF. Written as DNA, the CDR3 is TGCAGTGCTCGAATGCCCGGGGCCAACGTCCTGACTTTC.

The rearrangement uses TRBV12-3 or TRBV12-4 and TRBJ2-2; no definite D call. The CDR3 is 19 residues long. Between the trimmed V and J ends, which lost 5 bases and 0 bases, there was a span of 22 bases. CDR3 DNA: TGTGCCAGCAGTGCGCGTTCCTCTTGGCTGTATTCGAACACCGGGGAGCTGTTTTTT. It encodes CASSARSSWLYSNTGELFF.

The rearrangement joins TRBV27 to TRBJ2-7, with 7 bases aligning to TRBD1. CDR1 is MNHEY, CDR2 SMNVEV, per germline (reference sequence). V shed 4 bases, J shed 4 bases, and the junction held 4 bases outside the gene matches. The CDR3 is 13 residues long. CDR3 nucleotides: TGTGCCAGCAGTTCCTCACAGGGGTACGAGCAGTACTTC. Protein sequence: CASSSSQGYEQYF.

A few counts support this clonotype. This chain links TRBV2 with TRBJ1-5; D gene ambiguous. The CDR3 is 13 amino acids. The V gene lost 7 bases and the J gene lost 5 bases, with 12 bases spanning the gap. The V gene's germline CDR1 is SNHLY and CDR2 FYNNEI. CDR3 in DNA: TGTGCCAGCAATAGCATTTCCGATCAGCCCCAGCATTTT. Protein: CASNSISDQPQHF.

This clonotype was seen more than once but under ten times. The chain is built from TRBV7-2 and TRBJ2-7; TRBD1 might be the D (5 bases). The CDR3 is 14 amino acids. CDR1 SGHTA and CDR2 FQGNSA come from the germline V gene. Trimming left V 1 base short and J 2 bases short, with 9 bases between. The CDR3 region is CASSLVGAAYEQYF. The CDR3, as DNA: TGTGCCAGCAGCTTAGTAGGGGCCGCCTACGAGCAGTACTTC. Using reference TRBV7-2 and TRBJ2-7 for the parts outside the CDR3, the full variable domain is GAGVSQSPSNKVTEKGKDVELRCDPISGHTALYWYRQSLGQGLEFLIYFQGNSAPDKSGLPSDRFSAERTGGSVSTLTIQRTQQEDSAVYLCASSLVGAAYEQYFGPGTRLTVT.

There are many counts of this clonotype. The chain combines TRBV20-1 with TRBJ2-3; a weak D match, TRBD2 (5 bases). CDR3 length equals 15 residues. The germline V and J ends were trimmed by 6 bases and 5 bases, with 21 bases remaining between them. Germline CDR1 and CDR2: DFQATT and SNEGSKA (reference sequence). CDR3 sequence reads: CSAPLDELGRDTQYF. The CDR3 DNA reads as TGCAGTGCCCCCCTTGACGAGCTAGGGAGAGATACGCAGTATTTT.

This clonotype has at least ten counts. The rearrangement uses TRBV7-9 and TRBJ1-6, with D maybe TRBD1 (6 bases). The CDR3 covers 12 residues. Germline loops: CDR1 SEHNR, CDR2 FQNEAQ (reference sequence). V gave up 9 bases and J gave up 7 bases, with 10 bases separating them. The CDR3 nucleotides are TGTGCCAGTCGTACAGGGAATTCACCCCTCCACTTT. It translates to CASRTGNSPLHF.

This clonotype was recorded at least ten times. The chain recombines TRBV28 with TRBJ1-1, with D possibly being TRBD1 (5 bases). Deletions cut 6 bases from V and 4 bases from J, with 15 bases between. Germline V lookup: CDR1 MDHEN, CDR2 SYDVKM. CDR3 length equals 14 residues. The CDR3 reads CASRDTGGVTEAFF. The CDR3 region has the DNA TGTGCCAGCAGAGATACGGGGGGGGTCACTGAAGCTTTCTTT.

With regard to this clonotype: Lacking the conserved final phenylalanine or tryptophan, this CDR3 likely reflects a read error. The DNA is omitted, as the CDR3 cannot be located on it reliably, and the CDR3 follows TCRdb's listing. The chain employs TRBV15 and TRBJ1-2. The CDR3 region is 12 residues in length, termini included. Germline CDR1 reads LNHNV; CDR2 reads YYDKDF (reference sequence). The CDR3 loop reads CATSRDGLNGQL.